This is a list of T cell receptor beta chains from one sample in a study of cytomegalovirus exposure and HLA in healthy donors. Measured with immunoSEQ multiplex PCR; TCRdb has only the in-frame clones, and not every one. This sample has 50,000 to 65,000 clones, with around nine tenths found just once. What was sequenced was PBMCs. The receptors come from a woman younger than 30 in good health and CMV-seropositive. The CDR3 runs from the conserved cysteine through the conserved F or W. The order of the fields is V gene, clone size, D gene, J gene, CDR3 DNA, CDR3 protein. A D gene is named only where the DNA matches it firmly. A clone size is listed for some rows: how often the clone was seen (once, few, many), or a class if it is expanded.

V gene: TRBV7-2; clone size: NA; D gene: TRBD1; J gene: TRBJ1-2; CDR3 DNA: TGTGCCAGCAGCCGGGACAGGGCGAGGGCGAACTATGGCTACACCTTC; CDR3 protein: CASSRDRARANYGYTF
V gene: TRBV6-5; clone size: NA; D gene: NA; J gene: TRBJ1-1; CDR3 DNA: TGTGCCAGCAGCTACGGTCGAGGAGAAGCTTTCTTT; CDR3 protein: CASSYGRGEAFF
V gene: TRBV5-4; clone size: NA; D gene: TRBD1; J gene: TRBJ2-7; CDR3 DNA: TGTGCCAGTCACACCGGGACAGGGGTTGCCGAGCAGTACTTC; CDR3 protein: CASHTGTGVAEQYF
V gene: TRBV21-1; clone size: NA; D gene: NA; J gene: TRBJ1-5; CDR3 DNA: TGTGCCAGCAGCTGCCTAGCCGTCCGGGACAGATCCTACTATAGCAATCAGCCCCAGCATTTT; CDR3 protein: CASSCLAVRDRSYYSNQPQHF
V gene: TRBV9; clone size: NA; D gene: TRBD1; J gene: TRBJ2-1; CDR3 DNA: TGTGCCAGCAGCGACTCCGGGACAGACTACAATGAGCAGTTCTTC; CDR3 protein: CASSDSGTDYNEQFF
V gene: TRBV6-5; clone size: NA; D gene: NA; J gene: TRBJ1-1; CDR3 DNA: TGTGCCAGCAAAAGTCGGGCTGAAGCTTTCTTT; CDR3 protein: CASKSRAEAFF
V gene: TRBV28; clone size: NA; D gene: NA; J gene: TRBJ1-3; CDR3 DNA: TGTGCCAGCAGAAAACAGGGCCACTCTGGAAACACCATATATTTT; CDR3 protein: CASRKQGHSGNTIYF
V gene: TRBV9; clone size: NA; D gene: NA; J gene: TRBJ1-2; CDR3 DNA: TGTGCCAGCAGCCCAAGCGGGGGTTTGGGCTACACCTTC; CDR3 protein: CASSPSGGLGYTF
V gene: TRBV29-1; clone size: NA; D gene: TRBD1; J gene: TRBJ2-3; CDR3 DNA: TGCAGCGTTGTCCCCGGGACAGGGGTGACAGATACGCAGTATTTT; CDR3 protein: CSVVPGTGVTDTQYF
V gene: TRBV19; clone size: NA; D gene: TRBD1; J gene: TRBJ1-1; CDR3 DNA: TGTGCCAGTACCAGGGTGCAGGGGGCCACTGAAGCTTTCTTT; CDR3 protein: CASTRVQGATEAFF
V gene: TRBV27; clone size: NA; D gene: NA; J gene: TRBJ2-2; CDR3 DNA: TGTGCCAGCAGTTTCGGAGGGAACACCGGGGAGCTGTTTTTT; CDR3 protein: CASSFGGNTGELFF
V gene: TRBV27; clone size: few; D gene: NA; J gene: TRBJ1-6; CDR3 DNA: TGTGCCAGCAGCTATGACAGTTACTATTCACCCCTCCACTTT; CDR3 protein: CASSYDSYYSPLHF
V gene: TRBV21-1; clone size: NA; D gene: NA; J gene: TRBJ2-5; CDR3 DNA: TGTGCCAGCAGCCCTAGTGAAGGAATTAAAGAGACCCAGTACTTC; CDR3 protein: CASSPSEGIKETQYF
V gene: TRBV5-1; clone size: NA; D gene: NA; J gene: TRBJ2-3; CDR3 DNA: TGCGCCAGCAGCTTGGGAGGTAGGAAGAGCACAGATACGCAGTATTTT; CDR3 protein: CASSLGGRKSTDTQYF
V gene: TRBV7-8; clone size: once; D gene: NA; J gene: TRBJ2-5; CDR3 DNA: TGTGCCAGCAGCTTAAGGCAACTAGTCCCCCAAGAGACCCAGTACTTC; CDR3 protein: CASSLRQLVPQETQYF
V gene: TRBV7-8; clone size: NA; D gene: TRBD2; J gene: TRBJ2-1; CDR3 DNA: TGTGCCAGCAGCAGAATAGCGGGGGCAAGCTCCTACAATGAGCAGTTCTTC; CDR3 protein: CASSRIAGASSYNEQFF
V gene: TRBV29-1; clone size: NA; D gene: TRBD1; J gene: TRBJ1-2; CDR3 DNA: TGCAGCGTCATCGACAGGGTTGGAGGCTACACCTTC; CDR3 protein: CSVIDRVGGYTF
V gene: TRBV10-2; clone size: few; D gene: NA; J gene: TRBJ2-7; CDR3 DNA: TGCGCCAGTATGGGAGCTGGTAGGTCCTACGAGCAGTACTTC; CDR3 protein: CASMGAGRSYEQYF
V gene: TRBV7-2; clone size: once; D gene: NA; J gene: TRBJ2-7; CDR3 DNA: TGTGCCAGCAGCTTAGTAGCGTATACCTACGAGCAGTACTTC; CDR3 protein: CASSLVAYTYEQYF
V gene: TRBV18; clone size: NA; D gene: TRBD1; J gene: TRBJ2-3; CDR3 DNA: TGTGCCAGCTCACCAAACGCAGGGGGCATCACAGATACGCAGTATTTT; CDR3 protein: CASSPNAGGITDTQYF
V gene: TRBV7-2; clone size: NA; D gene: NA; J gene: TRBJ2-3; CDR3 DNA: TGTGCCAGCAGCAGAGTACCCGGACAGACCACAGATACGCAGTATTTT; CDR3 protein: CASSRVPGQTTDTQYF
V gene: TRBV19; clone size: NA; D gene: NA; J gene: TRBJ1-5; CDR3 DNA: TGTGCCAGTAGTATACCAGGGGCTATGGCCTCTAGCAATCAGCCCCAGCATTTT; CDR3 protein: CASSIPGAMASSNQPQHF
V gene: TRBV6-5; clone size: few; D gene: NA; J gene: TRBJ1-6; CDR3 DNA: TGTGCCAGCAGTTACTCTGGCGGAGTGGATTCACCCCTCCACTTT; CDR3 protein: CASSYSGGVDSPLHF
V gene: TRBV6-1; clone size: NA; D gene: TRBD1; J gene: TRBJ1-4; CDR3 DNA: TGTGCCAGAGGGACAGGGGGGGATGAAAAACTGTTTTTT; CDR3 protein: CARGTGGDEKLFF
V gene: TRBV7-9; clone size: once; D gene: TRBD1; J gene: TRBJ1-6; CDR3 DNA: TGTGCCTCAGCGGCAGGGGGAACTTCACCCCTCCACTTT; CDR3 protein: CASAAGGTSPLHF
V gene: TRBV5-6; clone size: once; D gene: NA; J gene: TRBJ2-7; CDR3 DNA: TGTGCCAGCAAAGGACAGACCTACGAGCAGTACTTC; CDR3 protein: CASKGQTYEQYF
V gene: TRBV4-3; clone size: NA; D gene: TRBD1; J gene: TRBJ1-2; CDR3 DNA: TGCGCCAGCAGCCAGGCAGGGGGTGCCGGCTATGGCTACACCTTC; CDR3 protein: CASSQAGGAGYGYTF
V gene: TRBV6-6; clone size: NA; D gene: NA; J gene: TRBJ2-7; CDR3 DNA: TGTGCCAGCAGTTACGGACAGTTCTCCTACGAGCAGTACTTC; CDR3 protein: CASSYGQFSYEQYF
V gene: TRBV7-6; clone size: NA; D gene: NA; J gene: TRBJ2-7; CDR3 DNA: TGTGCCAGCAGCTTAGGGACTTCTGAAGTCTACGAGCAGTACTTC; CDR3 protein: CASSLGTSEVYEQYF
V gene: TRBV7-3; clone size: NA; D gene: TRBD1; J gene: TRBJ1-2; CDR3 DNA: TGTGCCAGCACCGGGACAGGGGGTAACTATGGCTACACCTTC; CDR3 protein: CASTGTGGNYGYTF
V gene: TRBV28; clone size: NA; D gene: TRBD1; J gene: TRBJ2-7; CDR3 DNA: TGTGCCAGCAGTTTCACCCTTTCCGGACAGGGGAGATCCTACGAGCAGTACTTC; CDR3 protein: CASSFTLSGQGRSYEQYF
V gene: TRBV7-3; clone size: NA; D gene: TRBD1; J gene: TRBJ2-5; CDR3 DNA: TGTGCCAGCAGCCCAACAGGACAGGGCGGTGCAGAGACCCAGTACTTC; CDR3 protein: CASSPTGQGGAETQYF
V gene: TRBV6-5; clone size: NA; D gene: TRBD1; J gene: TRBJ1-5; CDR3 DNA: TGTGCCAGCAGTTCCCAGGGGGCGCGGTCGAATCAGCCCCAGCATTTT; CDR3 protein: CASSSQGARSNQPQHF
V gene: TRBV28; clone size: NA; D gene: NA; J gene: TRBJ1-3; CDR3 DNA: TGTGCCAGCAGTCCTATCCCTGGAAACACCATATATTTT; CDR3 protein: CASSPIPGNTIYF
V gene: TRBV7-2; clone size: NA; D gene: NA; J gene: TRBJ1-1; CDR3 DNA: TGTGCCAGCAGCCCCAGGGGCCTGACCACTGAAGCTTTCTTT; CDR3 protein: CASSPRGLTTEAFF
V gene: TRBV7-2; clone size: once; D gene: TRBD2; J gene: TRBJ2-7; CDR3 DNA: TGTGCCAGCAGCTTAATCAGCGGGGGGGCATACGAGCAGTACTTC; CDR3 protein: CASSLISGGAYEQYF
V gene: TRBV7-9; clone size: NA; D gene: NA; J gene: TRBJ2-7; CDR3 DNA: TGTGCCAGCAGCCGTGGGGGCGTCGAGCAGTACTTC; CDR3 protein: CASSRGGVEQYF
V gene: TRBV6-6; clone size: NA; D gene: TRBD1; J gene: TRBJ1-3; CDR3 DNA: TGTGCCAGCAGTTACAGGGGACAGTTCTCTGGAAACACCATATATTTT; CDR3 protein: CASSYRGQFSGNTIYF
V gene: TRBV7-2; clone size: NA; D gene: TRBD1; J gene: TRBJ2-7; CDR3 DNA: TGTGCCAGCAGCAGGACAGGGATCGAGCAGTACTTC; CDR3 protein: CASSRTGIEQYF
V gene: TRBV11-2; clone size: NA; D gene: TRBD1; J gene: TRBJ2-2; CDR3 DNA: TGTGCCAGCAGCCCAGGGGGCTGGACCGGGGAGCTGTTTTTT; CDR3 protein: CASSPGGWTGELFF
V gene: TRBV27; clone size: NA; D gene: TRBD1; J gene: TRBJ2-2; CDR3 DNA: TGTGCCTCCAAGGGGGCTCTCACCGGGGAGCTGTTTTTT; CDR3 protein: CASKGALTGELFF
V gene: TRBV30; clone size: NA; D gene: NA; J gene: TRBJ2-3; CDR3 DNA: TGTGCCTGGACCAAGAACATGAATACGCAGTATTTT; CDR3 protein: CAWTKNMNTQYF
V gene: TRBV7-3; clone size: NA; D gene: TRBD1; J gene: TRBJ2-1; CDR3 DNA: TGTGCCAGCAGGCCTGCCCTCGGGACAGGGTGGAATGAGCAGTTCTTC; CDR3 protein: CASRPALGTGWNEQFF
V gene: TRBV18; clone size: NA; D gene: TRBD1; J gene: TRBJ1-2; CDR3 DNA: TGTGCCAGCTCACCCACCACCGGGACAGGCTCGGAAGCTAACTATGGCTACACCTTC; CDR3 protein: CASSPTTGTGSEANYGYTF
V gene: TRBV29-1; clone size: NA; D gene: NA; J gene: TRBJ1-2; CDR3 DNA: TGCAGCGTTGAAAAGCGTAACTATGGCTACACCTTC; CDR3 protein: CSVEKRNYGYTF
V gene: TRBV5-1; clone size: NA; D gene: TRBD2; J gene: TRBJ2-1; CDR3 DNA: TGCGCCAGCAGCTTGGAGCGGGGGAACCCCTACAATGAGCAGTTCTTC; CDR3 protein: CASSLERGNPYNEQFF
V gene: TRBV5-1; clone size: NA; D gene: NA; J gene: TRBJ1-4; CDR3 DNA: TGCGCCAGCAGCCCTGGAGGGAGGGCAGGCCATGAAAAACTGTTTTTT; CDR3 protein: CASSPGGRAGHEKLFF
V gene: TRBV4-2; clone size: NA; D gene: NA; J gene: TRBJ1-5; CDR3 DNA: TGTGCCAGCAGCCAGGGGGCCCAGCCCCAGCATTTT; CDR3 protein: CASSQGAQPQHF
V gene: TRBV7-9; clone size: NA; D gene: TRBD1; J gene: TRBJ2-5; CDR3 DNA: TGTGCCAGCAGCTTAAGGGACAGGGGAACCCAAGAGACCCAGTACTTC; CDR3 protein: CASSLRDRGTQETQYF
V gene: TRBV5-8; clone size: NA; D gene: NA; J gene: TRBJ1-2; CDR3 DNA: TGTGCCAGCAGCTTGAATTGGGAGGGTGACACCTTC; CDR3 protein: CASSLNWEGDTF
V gene: TRBV7-2; clone size: NA; D gene: TRBD2; J gene: TRBJ2-1; CDR3 DNA: TGTGCCAGCAGCTTAACGGCGGGGGGACCCCGCAATGAGCAGTTCTTC; CDR3 protein: CASSLTAGGPRNEQFF
V gene: TRBV4-3; clone size: NA; D gene: TRBD2; J gene: TRBJ2-1; CDR3 DNA: TGCGCCAGCAGCCCAGGGGCTAGCGGGGGGGTTTACAATGAGCAGTTCTTC; CDR3 protein: CASSPGASGGVYNEQFF